These 21 T cell receptor beta chains share one sample of origin, sequenced in a study of blood T cell repertoires in COVID-19. Some clones are missing from TCRdb's copy, which holds only in-frame ones; the method was immunoSEQ multiplex PCR. The sample includes over 70,000 clones, over 65% of them seen just once. Sequenced input: peripheral blood. Every receptor here comes from a human donor in a cohort sampled during active COVID-19.

Regarding this clone: Other DNA sequences in the same sample also yield this CDR3. The chain carries TRBV21-1 and TRBJ1-1; the table calls TRBD1, which could not be checked here. TRBV21-1 is a listed pseudogene. The CDR3 extends over 15 amino acids. CDR3 DNA: TGTGCCAGCAACCCTCTTCGGACAGGGAGAACTGAAGCTTTCTTT. This sequence encodes CASNPLRTGRTEAFF.

V is TRBV6-5 and J is TRBJ2-1; D unresolved. Germline CDR1 MNHEY, CDR2 SVGAGI. The CDR3 is 16 residues long. Trimming removed 0 bases from V and 0 bases from J, with 9 bases in between. The CDR3 spells CASSYSLAGSYNEQFF. In DNA form, the CDR3 reads TGTGCCAGCAGTTACTCGCTCGCAGGCTCCTACAATGAGCAGTTCTTC.

The chain has TRBV13 and TRBJ2-5, with D unresolved. Germline CDR1 and CDR2: PRHDT and FYEKMQ (reference sequence). The germline V and J ends were trimmed by 5 bases and 2 bases, with 18 bases remaining between them. This CDR3 comprises 16 residues. The CDR3 DNA sequence: TGTGCCAGCAGCCCTACCGACTCAATCCCACAAGAGACCCAGTACTTC. This translates into CASSPTDSIPQETQYF.

The chain links TRBV3-1 (or the pseudogene TRBV3-2) to TRBJ1-2; tentatively, D is TRBD1 (5 bases). The germline V and J ends were trimmed by 4 bases and 4 bases, with 16 bases remaining between them. The germline V gene has CDR1 LGHDT and CDR2 YNNKEL (reference sequence). This CDR3 is 15 amino acids long. CDR3 bases: TGTGCCAGCAGCCCAAGCGGGCCAGGGAGCTATGGCTACACCTTC. Translated, it gives CASSPSGPGSYGYTF.

V and J are TRBV7-9 and TRBJ2-3; the D gene is possibly TRBD1 (6 bases). Trimming stripped 0 bases from V and 2 bases from J, with 9 bases between. CDR1 is SEHNR, CDR2 FQNEAQ, per germline (reference sequence). This CDR3 is built from 15 residues. The CDR3 DNA is TGTGCCAGCAGCTTAGCGGGGGCTCCCACAGATACGCAGTATTTT. This codes for CASSLAGAPTDTQYF. The full variable domain, with the rest looked up from reference TRBV7-9 and TRBJ2-3, is DTGVSQNPRHKITKRGQNVTFRCDPISEHNRLYWYRQTLGQGPEFLTYFQNEAQLEKSRLLSDRFSAERPKGSFSTLEIQRTEQGDSAMYLCASSLAGAPTDTQYFGPGTRLTVL.

V usage is TRBV19 and J usage is TRBJ2-7; 8 bases fit TRBD1. Germline V gives CDR1 LNHDA, CDR2 SQIVND (reference sequence). V dropped 9 bases and J dropped 2; count of bases not matched to a gene: 6. This CDR3 contains 13 residues. The CDR3 reads CASMGRGPYEQYF. In DNA, the CDR3 is TGTGCCAGCATGGGCAGGGGGCCCTACGAGCAGTACTTC.

The CDR3 loop is CASRGTGWSTEAFF. CDR3 nucleotides: TGTGCCAGCAGAGGGACAGGGTGGAGCACTGAAGCTTTCTTT. The J gene is TRBJ1-1, the V gene TRBV27, with TRBD1 matching 9 bases. Germline V gives CDR1 MNHEY, CDR2 SMNVEV (reference sequence). J gave up 4 bases and V 6 bases, and 6 bases lay outside the gene matches. The CDR3 length is 14 residues.

The J gene is TRBJ2-7, the V gene TRBV12-3 or TRBV12-4; tentatively, D is TRBD2 (5 bases). This CDR3 comprises 12 residues. V lost 7 bases to trimming and J lost 3 bases, with 10 bases between them. CDR3 sequence reads: CASKTGDYEQYF. The CDR3 nucleotides are TGTGCCAGCAAGACCGGGGACTACGAGCAGTACTTC.

This chain links TRBV19 with TRBJ1-1; tentatively, D is TRBD1 (6 bases). V lost 5 bases and J lost 11, with 24 bases in between. Germline CDR1 is LNHDA and CDR2 is SQIVND (reference sequence). The CDR3 sequence is 15 residues long. CDR3 region: CASSSLPGDPMGAFF. CDR3 bases: TGTGCCAGTAGTTCCCTCCCAGGGGATCCGATGGGGGCTTTCTTT. Together with reference TRBV19 and TRBJ1-1, the CDR3 gives the full variable domain: DGGITQSPKYLFRKEGQNVTLSCEQNLNHDAMYWYRQDPGQGLRLIYYSQIVNDFQKGDIAEGYSVSREKKESFPLTVTSAQKNPTAFYLCASSSLPGDPMGAFFGQGTRLTVV.

This rearrangement joins TRBV5-6 to TRBJ1-1; D is possibly TRBD1 (6 bases). The CDR3 runs to 14 residues. The V end was cut by 4 bases, the J end by 1 base, with 11 bases between. CDR1 SGHDT and CDR2 YYEEEE come from the germline V gene. The CDR3 DNA reads TGTGCCAGCAGCGGAACAGGGCGGAACACTGAAGCTTTCTTT. This encodes CASSGTGRNTEAFF.

This sequence joins TRBV4-1 and TRBJ2-5; possibly TRBD2 for D (6 bases). CDR1 MGHRA and CDR2 YSYEKL come from the germline V gene. Trimming took off 3 bases at V and 5 bases at J, with 16 bases between the two ends. There are 15 residues in the CDR3. The CDR3 DNA sequence: TGCGCCAGCAGCCATTTACGGGGCGGGGCGGAGACCCAGTACTTC. This gives the protein CASSHLRGGAETQYF.

The chain has TRBV6-5 and TRBJ2-5; weak D call: TRBD2 (6 bases). This CDR3 has 15 residues. Trimming pared 1 base from V and 3 bases from J, leaving 12 bases between. Germline V gives CDR1 MNHEY, CDR2 SVGAGI. CDR3: CASSYLDYGKETQYF. The CDR3 nucleotides are TGTGCCAGCAGTTACTTGGACTACGGCAAAGAGACCCAGTACTTC.

The chain combines TRBV6-5 with TRBJ2-2, with 7 bases aligning to TRBD2. Trimming cost V 2 bases and J 2 bases; bases outside gene matches: 2. Germline CDR1 and CDR2: MNHEY and SVGAGI. CDR3 length: 15 amino acids. The CDR3, as DNA: TGTGCCAGCAGTTACCGGGACTACAACACCGGGGAGCTGTTTTTT. Its protein product is CASSYRDYNTGELFF.

The CDR3 nucleotides read TGTGCCAGCAGCCCTAAGACTCGTTTCACAGATACGCAGTATTTT. It yields the protein CASSPKTRFTDTQYF. The J gene is TRBJ2-3, the V gene TRBV7-9, with D unclear. CDR1 and CDR2 (germline): SEHNR, FQNEAQ (reference sequence). The ends were cut back, 5 bases at V and 2 bases at J, with 14 bases in the middle. The CDR3 runs to 15 residues.

This clone appeared a few times. This chain connects TRBV18 to TRBJ2-7; 8 bases fit TRBD2. V lost 6 bases and J lost 6; bases outside the gene matches: 13. Germline V gene data show CDR1 as KGHSH and CDR2 as LQKENI. The CDR3 spans 15 residues. CDR3 DNA sequence: TGTGCCAGCTCCCAAAATCGGGGGGGCCTTCGCGAGCAGTACTTC. Encoded protein: CASSQNRGGLREQYF.

The chain carries TRBV7-9 and TRBJ2-1; 9 bases map to TRBD2. V was pared by 6 bases and J by 1 base, with 1 base of the junction left unmatched. The CDR3 has 14 residues. Germline V gives CDR1 SEHNR, CDR2 FQNEAQ (reference sequence). CDR3 residues: CASRSGRSYNEQFF. The DNA of the CDR3 is TGTGCCAGCAGGAGCGGGAGGTCCTACAATGAGCAGTTCTTC.

The chain employs TRBV5-1 and TRBJ2-4, with 8 bases that match TRBD2. CDR1 is SGHRS, CDR2 YFSETQ, per germline. This CDR3 region has 15 residues. After removal of 4 bases from V and 3 bases from J, the junction contained 6 bases not matched to a gene. The CDR3 DNA follows: TGCGCCAGCAGCATTTTAGCGGGAAACAAAAACATTCAGTACTTC. Translated, it gives CASSILAGNKNIQYF. The whole variable domain, remainder taken from reference TRBV5-1 and TRBJ2-4, is KAGVTQTPRYLIKTRGQQVTLSCSPISGHRSVSWYQQTPGQGLQFLFEYFSETQRNKGNFPGRFSGRQFSNSRSEMNVSTLELGDSALYLCASSILAGNKNIQYFGAGTRLSVL.

This chain uses TRBV15 with TRBJ2-3, with D perhaps matching TRBD1 (5 bases). Trimming stripped 0 bases from V and 3 bases from J, with 7 bases between. The CDR3 extends over 14 amino acids. Germline V CDR1 and CDR2: LNHNV, YYDKDF (reference sequence). CDR3 nucleotide sequence: TGTGCCACCAGCAGAGACAGGGTAACAGATACGCAGTATTTT. Encoded protein: CATSRDRVTDTQYF.

The J gene is TRBJ2-5, the V gene TRBV18; the D gene is possibly TRBD2 (5 bases). Trimming stripped 2 bases from V and 4 bases from J, with 11 bases between. Per the germline V gene, CDR1 is KGHSH and CDR2 is LQKENI. The length of the CDR3 is 14 residues. The CDR3 nucleotides read TGTGCCAGCTCACCAGGTTCGGGGAGAGAGACCCAGTACTTC. It translates to CASSPGSGRETQYF. The variable domain in full, completed from reference TRBV18 and TRBJ2-5, reads NAGVMQNPRHLVRRRGQEARLRCSPMKGHSHVYWYRQLPEEGLKFMVYLQKENIIDESGMPKERFSAEFPKEGPSILRIQQVVRGDSAAYFCASSPGSGRETQYFGPGTRLLVL.

V and J are TRBV28 and TRBJ1-3, with TRBD1 as a possible D gene (6 bases). The V gene lost 5 bases and the J gene lost 4 bases, with 12 bases spanning the gap. The CDR3 covers 14 residues. Germline CDR1 MDHEN, CDR2 SYDVKM. The CDR3 here is CASSPTDRGNTIYF. The CDR3 DNA reads as TGTGCCAGCAGTCCGACAGACAGGGGAAACACCATATATTTT.

This clone turned up a few times. The chain uses TRBV5-1 and TRBJ1-2, with no clear D. This CDR3 region has 14 residues. Germline V gene data show CDR1 as SGHRS and CDR2 as YFSETQ. Deletions cut 1 base from V and 6 bases from J, with 13 bases between. The CDR3 protein is CASSLSTPPNGYTF. The CDR3, as DNA: TGCGCCAGCAGCTTGTCCACACCGCCCAATGGCTACACCTTC.